Presented here are 10 T cell receptor beta chains from one specimen sequenced in a study of T cell responses to AZD1222 COVID-19 vaccine (dated by TCRdb to the early 2020s). This specimen's time point label, per the study, means: baseline before first vaccination. The label giving this sample's treatment or condition can be read as: meningococcal conjugate vaccine given as trial control. The receptor library was made with the immunoSEQ multiplex PCR assay. TCRdb took over this immuneACCESS table, retaining in-frame rearrangements with V and J assigned. Such tables are incomplete; in checked studies, under half of the missing clones stem from an unresolved V gene, and the remainder is unexplained. The sample has 95,000 to 150,000 clones on record, about 92% of them singletons. About 4.1% of the sample lies in the top ten. Sequenced material: peripheral blood, taken on day 0 of MenACWY control vaccination. These receptors came from an adult in good health.

This clone was recorded once. J is TRBJ1-6 and V is TRBV3-1 (or the pseudogene TRBV3-2); no clear D gene. Trimming stripped 1 base from V and 8 bases from J, with 12 bases between. The CDR3 is 15 amino acids. Germline values: CDR1 LGHDT, CDR2 YNNKEL (reference sequence). The DNA of the CDR3 is TGTGCCAGCAGCCAAGGAGCATTACTGGATTCACCCCTCCACTTT. This translates into CASSQGALLDSPLHF.

The chain links TRBV5-6 to TRBJ2-7; TRBD1 aligns across 7 bases. Per germline, CDR1 SGHDT and CDR2 YYEEEE. The CDR3 runs to 13 residues. V lost 1 base and J lost 5; bases outside the gene matches: 3. The CDR3 DNA sequence: TGTGCCAGCAGCTTGTTTGACAGGGACGAGCAGTACGTC. It translates to CASSLFDRDEQYV.

The chain links TRBV28 to TRBJ2-3; 7 bases agree with TRBD2. With 4 bases clipped from V and 4 bases from J, the junction kept 11 bases outside the gene matches. The germline CDR1 and CDR2 sequences are MDHEN and SYDVKM. The CDR3 totals 16 residues. The CDR3 region has the DNA TGTGCCAGCAGTTCCCTGTCTGGCGGGAGCGCAGATACGCAGTATTTT. It yields the protein CASSSLSGGSADTQYF.

The V gene is TRBV28, the J gene TRBJ1-2; 7 bases match TRBD1. V shed 4 bases and J 1 base; nucleotides not matched to a gene: 6. Germline CDR1 reads MDHEN; CDR2 reads SYDVKM. This CDR3 is built from 15 residues. Here the CDR3 reads CASSSPDRVNYGYTF. In DNA form, the CDR3 reads TGTGCCAGCAGTTCCCCAGACAGGGTTAACTATGGCTACACCTTC.

V is TRBV6-5 and J is TRBJ2-5; weak D call: TRBD1 (5 bases). The CDR3 runs to 14 residues. Germline values: CDR1 MNHEY, CDR2 SVGAGI. V was clipped by 2 bases and J by 5 bases, with 12 bases between them. The CDR3 coding sequence is TGTGCCAGCAGTTACGGGGCAGGGCGGGAGACCCAGTACTTC. The encoded protein is CASSYGAGRETQYF.

The V call is TRBV4-1, the J call TRBJ1-3; 9 nucleotides match TRBD1. Germline loops: CDR1 MGHRA, CDR2 YSYEKL. This CDR3 has 15 residues. V shed 4 bases and J 4 bases; nucleotides not matched to a gene: 5. In DNA, the CDR3 is TGCGCCAGCAGCCCCGCAGGGACAGGGGGAAACACCATATATTTT. This translates into CASSPAGTGGNTIYF.

The chain employs TRBV2 and TRBJ1-4; possibly TRBD1 for D (5 bases). The CDR3 is made up of 14 amino acids. Between the trimmed V and J ends, which lost 5 bases and 2 bases, there was a span of 9 bases. Germline V CDR1 and CDR2: SNHLY, FYNNEI. The DNA of the CDR3 is TGTGCCAGCAGTCCCAGGGTTACTAATGAAAAACTGTTTTTT. Translation gives CASSPRVTNEKLFF.

Comment on this clone: This sample includes further DNA sequences coding for the same CDR3. The chain has TRBV9 and TRBJ2-7, with 8 nucleotides matching TRBD2. Trimming cost V 1 base and J 2 bases; bases outside gene matches: 2. The CDR3 loop spans 14 amino acids. Per germline, CDR1 SGDLS and CDR2 YYNGEE. The CDR3 here is CASSVTSGPYEQYF. The CDR3 region has the DNA TGTGCCAGCAGCGTAACTAGCGGTCCCTACGAGCAGTACTTC.

The chain couples TRBV3-1 (or the pseudogene TRBV3-2) to TRBJ2-1; TRBD2 matches at 7 bases. Germline CDR1 reads LGHDT; CDR2 reads YNNKEL (reference sequence). The CDR3 runs 16 residues. Trimming cost V 2 bases and J 1 base; bases outside gene matches: 5. The DNA for the CDR3 is TGTGCCAGCAGCCAACGTCAGCGGGGATCCTACAATGAGCAGTTCTTC. Translation: CASSQRQRGSYNEQFF.

This chain joins TRBV9 and TRBJ2-2, with 7 bases fitting TRBD1. The germline CDR1 and CDR2 sequences are SGDLS and YYNGEE. After removal of 1 base from V and 2 bases from J, the junction contained 5 bases not matched to a gene. CDR3 length: 16 residues. The CDR3 DNA is TGTGCCAGCAGCGTATCAACAGGGGAAAACACCGGGGAGCTGTTTTTT. Amino acids: CASSVSTGENTGELFF.